The 29 T cell receptor beta chains presented below share a single source sample, sequenced in a study of cytomegalovirus exposure and HLA in healthy donors. PCR primers comprised 60 Vbeta and 13 Jbeta primers. Some clones are missing from TCRdb's copy, which holds only in-frame ones; the method was immunoSEQ multiplex PCR. The data hold 100,000 to 150,000 clones, with approximately 82% observed a single time. Material for sequencing was PBMCs. The receptors were gathered from a boy aged 2-9 years in good health and CMV-seronegative.

This clone appeared a few times. The rearrangement links TRBV5-6 to TRBJ1-5; possibly TRBD1 for D (6 bases). The germline CDR1 and CDR2 sequences are SGHDT and YYEEEE. The V gene lost 1 base and the J gene lost 4 bases, with 12 bases spanning the gap. The CDR3 has 15 amino acids. CDR3 nucleotides: TGTGCCAGCAGCTTGAAAGGGGGACCAAATCAGCCCCAGCATTTT. Residues: CASSLKGGPNQPQHF.

The V gene is TRBV14, the J gene TRBJ2-1, with TRBD1 as a possible D gene (6 bases). The CDR3 covers 18 residues. Germline assignment: CDR1 SGHDN and CDR2 FVKESK. V gave up 1 base and J gave up 10 bases, with 26 bases separating them. The CDR3 coding sequence is TGTGCCAGCAGCCAAGGGTGGGTTGGGGACACCCCGTTGGTGGAGCAGTTCTTC. The encoded protein is CASSQGWVGDTPLVEQFF.

The chain combines TRBV29-1 with TRBJ1-4; D is perhaps TRBD1 (6 bases). The V end was cut by 4 bases, the J end by 4 bases, with 10 bases between. The CDR3 is 13 residues long. CDR1 is SQVTM, CDR2 ANQGSEA, per germline. CDR3 DNA sequence: TGCAGCGTTGTGGGGGCCGTTAATGAAAAACTGTTTTTT. It codes for CSVVGAVNEKLFF.

This chain uses TRBV6-6 with TRBJ1-2; 11 positions match TRBD1. The CDR3 runs 14 residues. Trimming at V came to 6 bases and at J to 8 bases, leaving 8 bases not matched to a gene. The germline V gene encodes CDR1 MNHNY and CDR2 SVGAGI (reference sequence). The CDR3 here is CASRPGTGGKGYTF. CDR3 DNA: TGTGCCAGCAGACCTGGGACAGGGGGTAAGGGCTACACCTTC.

J is TRBJ2-3 and V is TRBV27; 12 bases align to TRBD2. The CDR3 has 16 amino acids. The junction had 7 bases not matched to a gene; V was cut back by 5 bases and J by 4 bases. Germline V CDR1 and CDR2: MNHEY, SMNVEV (reference sequence). CDR3 loop: CASSRTSGRLADTQYF. As DNA, the CDR3 is TGTGCCAGCAGTCGCACTAGCGGGAGGTTGGCAGATACGCAGTATTTT.

This chain uses TRBV7-9 with TRBJ2-3; a weak D match, TRBD1 (6 bases). CDR3 length: 16 amino acids. V lost 3 bases to trimming and J lost 2 bases, with 15 bases between them. From germline, CDR1 is SEHNR and CDR2 FQNEAQ (reference sequence). DNA of the CDR3: TGTGCCAGCAGCTTTAATACAGGGTTTTACACAGATACGCAGTATTTT. Translation: CASSFNTGFYTDTQYF.

The V and J genes are TRBV19 and TRBJ2-5; perhaps TRBD2 as D (7 bases). Germline lookup yields CDR1 LNHDA and CDR2 SQIVND (reference sequence). V lost 5 bases and J lost 4, with 14 bases in between. This CDR3 is built from 14 residues. The CDR3 DNA reads as TGTGCCAGTAGTCCCCGGGGGGCCCTAGAGACCCAGTACTTC. Protein sequence: CASSPRGALETQYF. The variable domain in full, with the rest retrieved from reference TRBV19 and TRBJ2-5, is DGGITQSPKYLFRKEGQNVTLSCEQNLNHDAMYWYRQDPGQGLRLIYYSQIVNDFQKGDIAEGYSVSREKKESFPLTVTSAQKNPTAFYLCASSPRGALETQYFGPGTRLLVL.

This chain joins TRBV28 and TRBJ1-3, with TRBD1 as a possible D gene (5 bases). This CDR3 comprises 14 residues. Trimming left V 3 bases short and J 1 base short, with 7 bases between. From germline, CDR1 is MDHEN and CDR2 SYDVKM. This chain's CDR3 is CASSFQGSGNTIYF. DNA for the CDR3: TGTGCCAGCAGTTTTCAGGGATCTGGAAACACCATATATTTT.

This chain links TRBV27 with TRBJ1-5; unclear D gene. Trimming removed 2 bases at V and 3 bases at J, with 14 bases between. Looked up from germline, CDR1 is MNHEY and CDR2 is SMNVEV (reference sequence). This CDR3 contains 16 residues. The CDR3 sequence is CASSLAGIGINQPQHF. The CDR3 DNA reads as TGTGCCAGCAGTTTAGCAGGTATAGGTATCAATCAGCCCCAGCATTTT.

The gene calls are TRBV4-2 and TRBJ2-7; 7 bases fit TRBD1. J lost 2 bases, V lost 4 bases, and 5 bases had no gene match. Per the germline V gene, CDR1 is LGHNA and CDR2 is YNFKEQ. The length of the CDR3 is 14 residues. The CDR3 loop reads CASSRTGETYEQYF. The DNA of the CDR3 is TGTGCCAGCAGCCGTACAGGGGAAACCTACGAGCAGTACTTC.

The chain employs TRBV7-9 and TRBJ2-1; 11 bases fit TRBD2. CDR1 SEHNR and CDR2 FQNEAQ come from the germline V gene (reference sequence). There are 13 residues in the CDR3. The ends lost 1 base at V and 15 bases at J; junction bases unmatched: 5. DNA for the CDR3: TGTGCCAGCAGCTTAGGGACTAGCGGGTTCCTGTTCTTC. Amino acids: CASSLGTSGFLFF. Full variable domain (outside the CDR3, taken from reference TRBV7-9 and TRBJ2-1): DTGVSQNPRHKITKRGQNVTFRCDPISEHNRLYWYRQTLGQGPEFLTYFQNEAQLEKSRLLSDRFSAERPKGSFSTLEIQRTEQGDSAMYLCASSLGTSGFLFFGPGTRLTVL.

V gene TRBV7-8 combines with J gene TRBJ2-7; D perhaps matches TRBD1 (5 bases). From germline, CDR1 is SGHVS and CDR2 FQNEAQ. Trimming removed 2 bases at V and 4 bases at J, with 6 bases between. The CDR3 has 12 amino acids. The CDR3 nucleotides are TGTGCCAGCAGCTTACAGGGTTACGAGCAGTACGTC. It encodes CASSLQGYEQYV.

This chain joins TRBV2 and TRBJ1-1, with D uncertain. Germline values: CDR1 SNHLY, CDR2 FYNNEI. CDR3 length equals 16 residues. Trimming removed 0 bases at V and 4 bases at J, with 15 bases between. As DNA, the CDR3 is TGTGCCAGCAGTGAAGCCATCGGGGAATGGGGCACTGAAGCTTTCTTT. This sequence encodes CASSEAIGEWGTEAFF.

This clone has a handful of counts. CDR3 sequence (DNA): TGTGCCAGCAGCCCGACTAGCGGGGAAGAGCAGTTCTTC. Its protein product is CASSPTSGEEQFF. This chain links TRBV7-3 with TRBJ2-1; 11 bases agree with TRBD2. CDR1 is SGHTA, CDR2 FQGTGA, per germline. The CDR3 consists of 13 residues. The junction had 4 bases not matched to a gene; V was cut back by 5 bases and J by 10 bases.

V gene TRBV7-9 combines with J gene TRBJ1-2; possibly TRBD1 for D (5 bases). Germline V lookup: CDR1 SEHNR, CDR2 FQNEAQ (reference sequence). This CDR3 has 15 residues. The V gene lost 7 bases and the J gene lost 0 bases, with 15 bases spanning the gap. The DNA for the CDR3 is TGTGCCAGCACTCCAGCGGGGGGACCTAACTATGGCTACACCTTC. This encodes CASTPAGGPNYGYTF. Complete variable domain (other parts from reference TRBV7-9 and TRBJ1-2): DTGVSQNPRHKITKRGQNVTFRCDPISEHNRLYWYRQTLGQGPEFLTYFQNEAQLEKSRLLSDRFSAERPKGSFSTLEIQRTEQGDSAMYLCASTPAGGPNYGYTFGSGTRLTVV.

This chain connects TRBV19 to TRBJ1-2, with unresolved D. CDR3 length: 14 residues. From germline, CDR1 is LNHDA and CDR2 SQIVND (reference sequence). Trimming shortened V by 2 bases and J by 3 bases, and 10 bases separated the two germline ends. The CDR3 sequence is CASSISMEDYGYTF. In DNA form, the CDR3 reads TGTGCCAGTAGTATATCCATGGAGGACTATGGCTACACCTTC. The full variable domain, completed using reference TRBV19 and TRBJ1-2, is DGGITQSPKYLFRKEGQNVTLSCEQNLNHDAMYWYRQDPGQGLRLIYYSQIVNDFQKGDIAEGYSVSREKKESFPLTVTSAQKNPTAFYLCASSISMEDYGYTFGSGTRLTVV.

This clone showed up just a few times. This sample also contains other DNA sequences that code for the same CDR3. The gene calls are TRBV30 and TRBJ1-6; no reliable D call. Germline V gene data show CDR1 as GTSNPN and CDR2 as SVGIG (reference sequence). The CDR3 has 12 amino acids. Trimming pared 0 bases from V and 10 bases from J, leaving 7 bases between. Here the CDR3 DNA reads TGTGCCTGGAGTGTAGGCGGATCACCCCTCCACTTT. Translation: CAWSVGGSPLHF.

The rearrangement joins TRBV2 to TRBJ1-6, with D hard to call. This CDR3 is built from 14 residues. The germline V gene has CDR1 SNHLY and CDR2 FYNNEI. V shed 4 bases and J shed 3 bases, with 7 bases lying between them. Here the CDR3 DNA reads TGTGCCAGCAGTGGGGCAGACTATAATTCACCCCTCCACTTT. Protein sequence: CASSGADYNSPLHF.

The DNA for the CDR3 is TGTGCCAGTGACACAGGGGGCCGAACTAACTATGGCTACACCTTC. Residues: CASDTGGRTNYGYTF. The rearrangement uses TRBV2 and TRBJ1-2, with 9 nucleotides matching TRBD1. This CDR3 has 15 amino acids. Unmatched junction bases numbered 8, after V lost 9 bases and J lost 0 bases. Germline-derived CDR1 and CDR2 are SNHLY and FYNNEI.

The chain employs TRBV7-6 and TRBJ2-2; 12 bases are shared with TRBD1. In germline, CDR1 is SGHVS, CDR2 FNYEAQ. The CDR3 extends over 16 amino acids. Unmatched junction bases numbered 10, after V lost 7 bases and J lost 7 bases. The CDR3 bases are TGTGCCAGCAACAAAGACGGGACAGGGGGCTTCGGGGAGCTGTTTTTT. Translation: CASNKDGTGGFGELFF.

The gene calls are TRBV11-2 and TRBJ1-1, with TRBD1 matching 8 bases. Germline CDR1 SGHAT, CDR2 FQNNGV. The J segment lost 4 bases and the V segment lost 4 bases, leaving 5 bases of the junction unmatched. This CDR3 is 14 amino acids long. The CDR3 region is CASSYDTGGTEAFF. The CDR3 DNA is TGTGCCAGCAGCTACGATACAGGGGGCACTGAAGCTTTCTTT.

The chain has TRBV9 and TRBJ1-4; no definite D call. Trimming removed 4 bases from V and 5 bases from J, with 15 bases in between. Germline values: CDR1 SGDLS, CDR2 YYNGEE. The CDR3 consists of 15 residues. The CDR3 spells CASSPVASPNEKLFF. CDR3 DNA sequence: TGTGCCAGCAGCCCGGTAGCCAGTCCGAATGAAAAACTGTTTTTT.

The rearrangement uses TRBV5-6 and TRBJ2-5; 7 bases map to TRBD1. The J call may not be correct, given that the DNA end is closer to TRBJ2-7. This CDR3 has 12 residues. Looked up from germline, CDR1 is SGHDT and CDR2 is YYEEEE. The CDR3 protein is CASSMTGYEQYF. The CDR3 nucleotides are TGTGCCAGCAGCATGACAGGGTACGAGCAGTACTTC.

The rearrangement links TRBV19 to TRBJ2-2; TRBD2 aligns across 13 bases. The length of the CDR3 is 17 residues. Unmatched junction bases numbered 2, after V lost 4 bases and J lost 0 bases. The germline gives CDR1 LNHDA, CDR2 SQIVND (reference sequence). CDR3 sequence (DNA): TGTGCCAGTAGTAGGACTAGCGGGGGCTCGAACACCGGGGAGCTGTTTTTT. Translating it yields CASSRTSGGSNTGELFF.

The chain recombines TRBV19 with TRBJ1-5; 9 bases map to TRBD1. Germline assignment: CDR1 LNHDA and CDR2 SQIVND (reference sequence). Trimming removed 5 bases from V and 3 bases from J; junction bases left unmatched: 11. CDR3 length: 17 residues. CDR3 coding DNA: TGTGCCAGTAGTGAGGGACAGGGACTTATTATCAATCAGCCCCAGCATTTT. Translation: CASSEGQGLIINQPQHF.

This rearrangement joins TRBV6-1 to TRBJ1-2; weak D call: TRBD1 (5 bases). The CDR3 contains 16 residues. Germline CDR1 and CDR2: MNHNS and SASEGT. Trimming pared 4 bases from V and 5 bases from J, leaving 20 bases between. CDR3 sequence (DNA): TGTGCCAGCAGTGTCGTAGGGGAAGCCTTCGAGTATGGCTACACCTTC. It encodes CASSVVGEAFEYGYTF.

The J gene is TRBJ1-2, the V gene TRBV5-6; TRBD1 aligns across 7 bases. With V trimmed by 2 bases and J by 3 bases, 7 bases remained unmatched. CDR1 is SGHDT and CDR2 is YYEEEE in the germline V gene. The CDR3 has 15 residues. In DNA, the CDR3 is TGTGCCAGCAGCTTCAGGGGGGTCGGGGACTATGGCTACACCTTC. Residues: CASSFRGVGDYGYTF.

The J gene is TRBJ1-1, the V gene TRBV6-5, with 8 nucleotides matching TRBD1. V was clipped by 5 bases and J by 0 bases; unmatched bases: 2. Germline V gene data show CDR1 as MNHEY and CDR2 as SVGAGI. The CDR3 extends over 14 amino acids. In DNA form, the CDR3 reads TGTGCCAGCAGTGGGACAGGAGTGAACACTGAAGCTTTCTTT. Its translation is CASSGTGVNTEAFF.

This clone turned up a few times. V usage is TRBV30 and J usage is TRBJ2-3; weak D call: TRBD2 (5 bases). CDR1 is GTSNPN and CDR2 is SVGIG in the germline V gene (reference sequence). Trimming removed 5 bases from V and 4 bases from J, with 16 bases in between. This CDR3 has 14 amino acids. CDR3 sequence (DNA): TGTGCCTGGCACCGGGGTAGAGATGCAGATACGCAGTATTTT. It is translated as CAWHRGRDADTQYF.